These 21 T cell receptor beta chains share one sample of origin, sequenced in a study of cytomegalovirus exposure and HLA in healthy donors. Primers: 60 Vbeta forward and 13 Jbeta reverse. Profiling relied on immunoSEQ multiplex PCR, and the TCRdb table lists in-frame clones only, not all of them. The table lists roughly 140,000 clones, roughly 80% of them singletons. Source material: PBMCs. All receptors derive from a woman in her 50s in good health and CMV-seropositive.

V and J are TRBV7-9 and TRBJ2-2, with D unclear. The CDR3 is made up of 13 amino acids. CDR1 is SEHNR and CDR2 is FQNEAQ in the germline V gene (reference sequence). The ends were cut back, 2 bases at V and 15 bases at J, with 16 bases in the middle. CDR3 nucleotides: TGTGCCAGCAGCTTACTTTCTCAGGAAGGAATGTTTTTT. Translated, it gives CASSLLSQEGMFF.

This chain links TRBV30 with TRBJ1-2; D uncertain. The ends were cut back, 2 bases at V and 2 bases at J, with 12 bases in the middle. CDR1 and CDR2 (germline): GTSNPN, SVGIG (reference sequence). The CDR3 spans 14 residues. The chain's CDR3 is CAWSLDSGNYGYTF. CDR3 bases: TGTGCCTGGAGTTTAGACTCTGGAAACTATGGCTACACCTTC.

The count of this clone is one. V gene TRBV19 combines with J gene TRBJ2-4; D possibly corresponds to TRBD1 (7 bases). Germline CDR1 reads LNHDA; CDR2 reads SQIVND (reference sequence). The ends were cut back, 0 bases at V and 1 base at J, with 22 bases in the middle. The CDR3 has 20 residues. CDR3 nucleotides: TGTGCCAGTAGTATAGATGGTGGCCTTTCAGGGGGGACGGCCAAAAACATTCAGTACTTC. This translates into CASSIDGGLSGGTAKNIQYF.

This clone was seen a few times. V gene TRBV4-3 combines with J gene TRBJ1-4, with 7 nucleotides matching TRBD1. The CDR3 is 15 amino acids. Germline V lookup: CDR1 LGHNA, CDR2 YSLEER. V trimming: 4 bases; J trimming: 8 bases; junction bases outside the gene matches: 10. The CDR3: CASSLNRGEVEKLFF. The CDR3 DNA reads as TGCGCCAGCAGCCTTAACAGGGGCGAGGTGGAAAAACTGTTTTTT.

This chain's CDR3 is CASSISPFQPGDQPQHF. CDR3 bases: TGTGCCAGCAGCATATCCCCCTTCCAGCCGGGGGATCAGCCCCAGCATTTT. The chain couples TRBV11-3 to TRBJ1-5; TRBD1 is a possible D gene (5 bases). Germline CDR1 is SGHNT and CDR2 is YENEEA. The V end lost 5 bases, the J end lost 5 bases, and 22 bases lay between the germline ends. The CDR3 runs to 17 residues.

This chain joins TRBV9 and TRBJ1-5; TRBD1 is a possible D gene (5 bases). Germline-derived CDR1 and CDR2 are SGDLS and YYNGEE. V gave up 3 bases and J gave up 7 bases, with 11 bases separating them. This CDR3 is built from 13 residues. CDR3 loop: CASSAGFGQPQHF. CDR3 nucleotide sequence: TGTGCCAGCAGCGCAGGGTTTGGGCAGCCCCAGCATTTT.

The chain joins TRBV27 to TRBJ2-3; 11 bases are shared with TRBD1. With 5 bases clipped from V and 2 bases from J, the junction kept 6 bases outside the gene matches. This CDR3 region has 16 residues. Germline loops: CDR1 MNHEY, CDR2 SMNVEV (reference sequence). CDR3 coding DNA: TGTGCCAGCAGTCCCTGGACAGGGGGCATCACAGATACGCAGTATTTT. The encoded protein is CASSPWTGGITDTQYF.

This CDR3 reads CASSQDAAGTYNEQFF. DNA for the CDR3: TGCGCCAGCAGCCAAGATGCCGCAGGGACTTACAATGAGCAGTTCTTC. The chain links TRBV4-3 to TRBJ2-1, with D possibly matching TRBD2 (6 bases). CDR1 is LGHNA, CDR2 YSLEER, per germline. The CDR3 sequence is 16 residues long. V was shortened by 0 bases and J by 4 bases, with 13 bases between the two germline ends.

V usage is TRBV29-1 and J usage is TRBJ2-3; TRBD2 matches 11 bases. The trim removed 6 bases at V and 2 bases at J, leaving 10 bases unmatched. The CDR3 loop spans 16 amino acids. CDR1 and CDR2 from the germline V gene are SQVTM and ANQGSEA. CDR3 nucleotides: TGCAGCGTAGGAACCACTAGCGGGGGCTACACAGATACGCAGTATTTT. Translated: CSVGTTSGGYTDTQYF.

The chain has TRBV27 and TRBJ2-3; D is unclear. CDR3 length: 13 residues. CDR1 is MNHEY and CDR2 is SMNVEV in the germline V gene (reference sequence). With 3 bases removed from V and 2 bases from J, the gap between germline ends came to 6 bases. The CDR3 region is CASSLGPTDTQYF. The CDR3 region has the DNA TGTGCCAGCAGTTTGGGCCCCACAGATACGCAGTATTTT.

This clone was counted once. This chain joins TRBV7-2 and TRBJ1-5, with 8 bases lining up with TRBD1. Germline V gene sequence: CDR1 SGHTA, CDR2 FQGNSA. After removal of 5 bases from V and 7 bases from J, the junction contained 7 bases not matched to a gene. The CDR3 length is 14 residues. The CDR3 loop is CASSPPGGRQPQHF. CDR3 coding DNA: TGTGCCAGCAGCCCCCCAGGGGGCCGGCAGCCCCAGCATTTT.

The chain employs TRBV2 and TRBJ1-6, with 11 bases matching TRBD1. The trim removed 7 bases at V and 5 bases at J, leaving 7 bases unmatched. This CDR3 is built from 16 residues. Germline V gene lookup returns CDR1 SNHLY and CDR2 FYNNEI. CDR3 sequence reads: CASNYGQGANNSPLHF. The CDR3 nucleotides are TGTGCCAGCAATTACGGACAGGGGGCGAATAATTCACCCCTCCACTTT.

This chain connects TRBV29-1 to TRBJ2-3; 7 bases are shared with TRBD2. The length of the CDR3 is 14 residues. Germline loops: CDR1 SQVTM, CDR2 ANQGSEA. The V and J ends lost 2 bases and 4 bases, in that order; junction bases with no gene match: 6. CDR3 DNA sequence: TGCAGCGTTGAACCACTAGCGAGGTCAGATACGCAGTATTTT. Translating it yields CSVEPLARSDTQYF.

The chain combines TRBV7-9 with TRBJ1-4; possible D gene TRBD1, 5 bases. Germline CDR1 SEHNR, CDR2 FQNEAQ (reference sequence). CDR3 length: 14 residues. Trimming cost V 5 bases and J 5 bases, with 12 bases left between them. CDR3 sequence reads: CASSPGTENEKLFF. The CDR3 DNA sequence: TGTGCCAGCAGCCCCGGGACTGAAAATGAAAAACTGTTTTTT.

This clone came up once. The chain links TRBV29-1 to TRBJ1-2, with D unclear. Germline loops: CDR1 SQVTM, CDR2 ANQGSEA. The CDR3 covers 15 residues. V shed 3 bases and J shed 4 bases, with 18 bases lying between them. The CDR3 bases are TGCAGCGTTGAGGCAATCTCCCCAACGGGCTATGGCTACACCTTC. This gives the protein CSVEAISPTGYGYTF.

This clone was counted a single time. V and J are TRBV9 and TRBJ2-5; D may be TRBD1 (6 bases). The end of the DNA is better explained by TRBJ2-7, so the J call may be wrong. Germline V gene sequence: CDR1 SGDLS, CDR2 YYNGEE. The CDR3 runs 14 residues. CDR3 amino acids: CASSVRDMSYEQYF. The DNA of the CDR3 is TGTGCCAGCAGCGTAAGGGACATGTCCTACGAGCAGTACTTC.

V usage is TRBV19 and J usage is TRBJ1-3; 7 bases line up with TRBD1. J gave up 0 bases and V 8 bases, and 4 bases lay outside the gene matches. The CDR3 has 14 amino acids. Looked up from germline, CDR1 is LNHDA and CDR2 is SQIVND (reference sequence). CDR3 protein: CASARDSSGNTIYF. The DNA for the CDR3 is TGTGCCAGTGCCCGGGACAGCTCTGGAAACACCATATATTTT.

The sample holds one count of this clone. This chain connects TRBV5-1 to TRBJ2-3, with 11 positions matching TRBD2. The trim removed 3 bases at V and 2 bases at J, leaving 2 bases unmatched. The CDR3 spans 15 residues. From germline, CDR1 is SGHRS and CDR2 YFSETQ. CDR3 nucleotide sequence: TGCGCCAGCAGCTCGGGACTAGCGGTCACAGATACGCAGTATTTT. Translating it yields CASSSGLAVTDTQYF.

This clone was seen more than once but under ten times. The rearrangement links TRBV14 to TRBJ1-2, with a weak D call TRBD1 (5 bases). The V end was cut by 4 bases, the J end by 3 bases, with 21 bases between. From germline, CDR1 is SGHDN and CDR2 FVKESK. The CDR3 loop spans 17 amino acids. The CDR3 spells CASSPRGKNRRDYGYTF. DNA for the CDR3: TGTGCCAGCAGCCCCCGCGGGAAGAACAGGCGGGACTATGGCTACACCTTC.

The table lists this clone with a count of one. Other DNA sequences of this sample code for an identical CDR3. J is TRBJ2-3 and V is TRBV7-2, with TRBD2 matching over 9 bases. This CDR3 contains 15 residues. In germline, CDR1 is SGHTA, CDR2 FQGNSA. J gave up 5 bases and V 3 bases, and 6 bases lay outside the gene matches. CDR3: CASSFGRGGRDTQYF. DNA for the CDR3: TGTGCCAGCAGCTTCGGGCGGGGGGGCCGAGATACGCAGTATTTT.

This chain uses TRBV4-2 with TRBJ2-7; the match to TRBD1 covers 9 bases. The germline V gene encodes CDR1 LGHNA and CDR2 YNFKEQ. The CDR3 is 14 amino acids. V dropped 3 bases and J dropped 3; count of bases not matched to a gene: 3. DNA of the CDR3: TGTGCCAGCAGCCAGGAGACAGGGGGCTACGAGCAGTACTTC. This gives the protein CASSQETGGYEQYF.